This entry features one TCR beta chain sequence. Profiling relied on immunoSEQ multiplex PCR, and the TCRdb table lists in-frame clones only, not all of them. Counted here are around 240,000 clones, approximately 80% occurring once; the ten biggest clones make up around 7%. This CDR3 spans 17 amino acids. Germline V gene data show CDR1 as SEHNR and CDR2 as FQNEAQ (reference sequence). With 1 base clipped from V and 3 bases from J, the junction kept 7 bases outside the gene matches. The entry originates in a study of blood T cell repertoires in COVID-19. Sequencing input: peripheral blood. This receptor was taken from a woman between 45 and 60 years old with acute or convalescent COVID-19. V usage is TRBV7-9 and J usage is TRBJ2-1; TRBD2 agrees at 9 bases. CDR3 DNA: TGTGCCAGCAGCTTAGAGACTCTAGCGGGGAACTACAATGAGCAGTTCTTC. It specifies CASSLETLAGNYNEQFF.